The clone carrying this T cell receptor (beta chain) was observed once. CDR3 size: 12 residues. Germline trimming cut 4 bases from V and 6 bases from J; bases unmatched to any gene: 0. CDR1 is MRHNA, CDR2 SNTAGT, per germline. The data belong to a study of T cell responses to AZD1222 COVID-19 vaccine. The repertoire was sequenced with immunoSEQ multiplex PCR; TCRdb's copy has only in-frame clones and lacks some. This table has approximately 150,000 clones, more than 80% appearing once. Here the sequenced sample was peripheral blood, taken on day 0 of MenACWY control vaccination. This sequence was found in an adult in good health. The V call is TRBV6-4, the J call TRBJ2-1; 7 bases map to TRBD2. Here the CDR3 DNA reads TGTGCCAGCAGTGCGGGAGGCAATGAGCAGTTCTTC. Amino acids: CASSAGGNEQFF.